The 19 T cell receptor beta chains below all came from one sample that was sequenced in a study of blood T cell repertoires in COVID-19. Only in-frame clones appear in the TCRdb table, and some are missing; sequencing was by immunoSEQ multiplex PCR. Among about 80,000 clones, roughly four fifths were seen once, and the ten largest hold 30% to 40%. The sequenced sample was peripheral blood. These receptors were taken from a woman between 65 and 79 years old with acute or convalescent COVID-19.

V and J are TRBV3-1 (or the pseudogene TRBV3-2) and TRBJ1-6; the D gene is possibly TRBD1 (5 bases). Looked up from germline, CDR1 is LGHDT and CDR2 is YNNKEL (reference sequence). Trimming left V 4 bases short and J 5 bases short, with 9 bases between. This CDR3 comprises 14 residues. As DNA, the CDR3 is TGTGCCAGCAGCCTCAGGGAAGATAATTCACCCCTCCACTTT. Translating it yields CASSLREDNSPLHF.

The rearrangement joins TRBV24-1 to TRBJ2-7; D is possibly TRBD1 (6 bases). Germline CDR1 reads KGHDR; CDR2 reads SFDVKD. The CDR3 spans 13 residues. Trimming took off 3 bases at V and 6 bases at J, with 11 bases between the two ends. For the CDR3, the DNA is TGTGCCACCAGTGATCTCCAGGGGCGCGAGCAGTACTTC. Protein: CATSDLQGREQYF.

V gene TRBV7-2 combines with J gene TRBJ2-3; D uncertain. Germline values: CDR1 SGHTA, CDR2 FQGNSA. The ends were cut back, 8 bases at V and 6 bases at J, with 15 bases in the middle. The CDR3 has 13 amino acids. CDR3 in amino acids: CASSYFSSDTQYF. The CDR3 bases are TGTGCCAGCTCTTATTTCAGTTCCGATACGCAGTATTTT.

The chain carries TRBV5-1 and TRBJ2-2; D not certain. Per germline, CDR1 SGHRS and CDR2 YFSETQ. V was pared by 4 bases and J by 5 bases, with 9 bases between. The CDR3 runs 13 residues. CDR3 DNA: TGCGCCAGCAGCCCACTTTTTACCGGGGAGCTGTTTTTT. It translates to CASSPLFTGELFF.

J is TRBJ2-7 and V is TRBV4-1; a weak D match, TRBD2 (5 bases). Germline CDR1 is MGHRA and CDR2 is YSYEKL. The CDR3 length is 18 residues. Trimming left V 1 base short and J 2 bases short, with 21 bases between. The CDR3 loop reads CASSQVGTKGLVAYEQYF. The CDR3 DNA sequence: TGCGCCAGCAGCCAAGTGGGAACAAAAGGACTGGTGGCCTACGAGCAGTACTTC.

The rearrangement uses TRBV30 and TRBJ1-2, with TRBD1 identical over 7 bases. Germline V lookup: CDR1 GTSNPN, CDR2 SVGIG (reference sequence). The V segment lost 3 bases and the J segment 3 bases; nucleotides outside the gene matches: 1. This CDR3 comprises 12 residues. CDR3 sequence reads: CAWSQGDYGYTF. The CDR3 region has the DNA TGTGCCTGGAGCCAGGGGGACTATGGCTACACCTTC.

This clone was counted only a few times. The chain uses TRBV30 and TRBJ1-3; D not certain. Per the germline V gene, CDR1 is GTSNPN and CDR2 is SVGIG (reference sequence). CDR3 length: 15 amino acids. Trimming took off 4 bases at V and 0 bases at J, with 13 bases between the two ends. The CDR3 DNA reads as TGTGCCTGGACCTACGGCGGCTACTCTGGAAACACCATATATTTT. It specifies CAWTYGGYSGNTIYF.

This sequence joins TRBV6-5 and TRBJ1-1, with D possibly being TRBD1 (6 bases). CDR3 size: 15 residues. Germline assignment: CDR1 MNHEY and CDR2 SVGAGI. V was trimmed by 0 bases and J by 8 bases, leaving 16 bases between them. The CDR3 loop reads CASSYSTGLKVEAFF. The CDR3 coding sequence is TGTGCCAGCAGTTACTCTACAGGGCTAAAGGTAGAAGCTTTCTTT.

The V call is TRBV30, the J call TRBJ1-6; TRBD1 matches 8 bases. CDR3 length: 14 amino acids. Germline values: CDR1 GTSNPN, CDR2 SVGIG (reference sequence). The junction had 7 bases not matched to a gene; V was cut back by 5 bases and J by 7 bases. This chain's CDR3 is CAWGQGMRNSPLHF. CDR3 in DNA: TGTGCCTGGGGACAGGGAATGAGAAATTCACCCCTCCACTTT.

This clone was observed once. The chain uses TRBV11-2 and TRBJ1-2; 8 bases match TRBD1. Per the germline V gene, CDR1 is SGHAT and CDR2 is FQNNGV. This CDR3 contains 13 residues. J lost 8 bases, V lost 6 bases, and 8 bases had no gene match. CDR3 in amino acids: CASSPGGQGGYTF. Here the CDR3 DNA reads TGTGCCAGCAGTCCCGGCGGACAGGGAGGCTACACCTTC.

The chain recombines TRBV5-6 with TRBJ2-7, with D tentatively TRBD1 (6 bases). The germline gives CDR1 SGHDT, CDR2 YYEEEE. This CDR3 has 12 residues. V was clipped by 4 bases and J by 2 bases, with 7 bases between them. CDR3 DNA sequence: TGTGCCAGCAGCGAGGGGGCCTACGAGCAGTACTTC. As protein: CASSEGAYEQYF.

The sample holds a few counts of this clone. The chain carries TRBV4-2 and TRBJ2-7, with 11 bases lining up with TRBD2. Trimming took 0 bases from V and 6 from J; bases not matched to a gene: 7. This CDR3 has 16 residues. CDR1 is LGHNA, CDR2 YNFKEQ, per germline. The chain's CDR3 is CASSQEASGRMFEQYF. CDR3 DNA sequence: TGTGCCAGCAGCCAAGAGGCTAGCGGGAGGATGTTCGAGCAGTACTTC.

This chain joins TRBV2 and TRBJ1-5; possible D gene TRBD1, 6 bases. V was clipped by 5 bases and J by 9 bases, with 14 bases between them. The CDR3 has 13 residues. In germline, CDR1 is SNHLY, CDR2 FYNNEI. DNA of the CDR3: TGTGCCAGCAGTCGACAGGCGATTGGGCCCCAGCATTTT. This gives the protein CASSRQAIGPQHF.

J is TRBJ2-1 and V is TRBV7-2; D is ambiguous. V was clipped by 4 bases and J by 10 bases, with 8 bases between them. The germline CDR1 and CDR2 sequences are SGHTA and FQGNSA. The CDR3 covers 11 residues. The CDR3 bases are TGTGCCAGCAGCTCGCGCAGGGAGCAGTTCTTC. It translates to CASSSRREQFF. Full variable domain (outside the CDR3, taken from reference TRBV7-2 and TRBJ2-1): GAGVSQSPSNKVTEKGKDVELRCDPISGHTALYWYRQSLGQGLEFLIYFQGNSAPDKSGLPSDRFSAERTGGSVSTLTIQRTQQEDSAVYLCASSSRREQFFGPGTRLTVL.

The chain uses TRBV3-1 (or the pseudogene TRBV3-2) and TRBJ1-6; D unclear. This CDR3 comprises 16 residues. The germline CDR1 and CDR2 sequences are LGHDT and YNNKEL (reference sequence). Trimming shortened V by 3 bases and J by 10 bases, and 19 bases separated the two germline ends. CDR3 DNA: TGTGCCAGCAGCCAGGCTGCCGGGAGTAAGCGGTCACCCCTCCACTTT. Residues: CASSQAAGSKRSPLHF.

The chain recombines TRBV25-1 with TRBJ2-1, with 7 bases matching TRBD2. This CDR3 spans 16 amino acids. Germline V CDR1 and CDR2: MGHDK, SYGVNS. Germline trimming cut 2 bases from V and 2 bases from J; bases unmatched to any gene: 6. For the CDR3, the DNA is TGTGCCAGCAGTGAAAGGGAGGGCCTCCCCTACAATGAGCAGTTCTTC. Its protein product is CASSEREGLPYNEQFF.

This clone is a singleton in its sample. This rearrangement joins TRBV19 to TRBJ2-3; TRBD1 matches 8 bases. V trimming: 6 bases; J trimming: 7 bases; junction bases outside the gene matches: 9. The V gene's germline CDR1 is LNHDA and CDR2 SQIVND (reference sequence). This CDR3 has 14 amino acids. Here the CDR3 reads CASRTGQDTYTQYF. The CDR3 DNA sequence: TGTGCCAGTAGGACGGGACAGGACACTTATACGCAGTATTTT. The full variable domain, with the rest looked up from reference TRBV19 and TRBJ2-3, is DGGITQSPKYLFRKEGQNVTLSCEQNLNHDAMYWYRQDPGQGLRLIYYSQIVNDFQKGDIAEGYSVSREKKESFPLTVTSAQKNPTAFYLCASRTGQDTYTQYFGPGTRLTVL.

J is TRBJ1-5 and V is TRBV19; possibly TRBD1 for D (5 bases). CDR1 and CDR2 (germline): LNHDA, SQIVND (reference sequence). CDR3 length: 13 residues. The ends were cut back, 4 bases at V and 6 bases at J, with 10 bases in the middle. The CDR3 loop is CASSSQGLQPQHF. The CDR3 DNA reads TGTGCCAGTAGTAGTCAGGGCCTTCAGCCCCAGCATTTT.

This chain joins TRBV30 and TRBJ1-1; 8 bases are shared with TRBD1. Germline V gene sequence: CDR1 GTSNPN, CDR2 SVGIG (reference sequence). V shed 6 bases, J shed 3 bases, and the junction held 9 bases outside the gene matches. This CDR3 region has 14 residues. Here the CDR3 reads CACSRGRGHTEAFF. DNA for the CDR3: TGTGCCTGTTCCCGAGGCAGGGGGCACACTGAAGCTTTCTTT.